The text below deals with one TCR beta chain. The data were obtained in a study of early T cells in non-severe SARS-CoV-2 infection. The CDR3 is made up of 14 amino acids. Trimming cost V 4 bases and J 7 bases; bases outside gene matches: 5. Germline V lookup: CDR1 SGHRS, CDR2 YFSETQ. A single record per CDR3 protein comes from TCRdb applying MiXCR to the 5' RACE reads. The table lists 50,000 to 85,000 distinct CDR3 sequences, 9.1% of them singletons. The source material was whole blood. The sequence derives from an adult who was a healthcare worker with PCR-confirmed SARS-CoV-2 infection or an uninfected control (not recorded which). The chain is built from TRBV5-1 and TRBJ2-2, with TRBD2 identical over 9 bases. The CDR3 is CASSPGLAGGELFF. In DNA, the CDR3 is TGCGCCAGCAGCCCGGGACTAGCAGGCGGGGAGCTGTTTTTT.